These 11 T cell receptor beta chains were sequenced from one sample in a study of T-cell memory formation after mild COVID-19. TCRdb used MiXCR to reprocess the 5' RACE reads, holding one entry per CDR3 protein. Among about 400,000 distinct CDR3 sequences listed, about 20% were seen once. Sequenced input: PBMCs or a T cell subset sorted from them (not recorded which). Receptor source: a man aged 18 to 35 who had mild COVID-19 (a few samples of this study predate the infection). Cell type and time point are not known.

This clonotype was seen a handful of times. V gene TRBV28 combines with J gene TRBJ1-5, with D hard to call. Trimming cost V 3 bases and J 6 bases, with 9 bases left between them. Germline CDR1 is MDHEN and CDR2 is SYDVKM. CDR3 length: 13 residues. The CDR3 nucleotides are TGTGCCAGCAGTTTTCTCCCTGCTCAGCCCCAGCATTTT. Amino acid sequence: CASSFLPAQPQHF.

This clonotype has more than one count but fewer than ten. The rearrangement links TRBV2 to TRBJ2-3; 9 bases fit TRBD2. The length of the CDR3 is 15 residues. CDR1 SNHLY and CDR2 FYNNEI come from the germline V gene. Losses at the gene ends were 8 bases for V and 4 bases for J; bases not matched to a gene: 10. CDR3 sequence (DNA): TGTGCCAGCGGCCGCCCGGGACTAGCATCAGATACGCAGTATTTT. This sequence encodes CASGRPGLASDTQYF.

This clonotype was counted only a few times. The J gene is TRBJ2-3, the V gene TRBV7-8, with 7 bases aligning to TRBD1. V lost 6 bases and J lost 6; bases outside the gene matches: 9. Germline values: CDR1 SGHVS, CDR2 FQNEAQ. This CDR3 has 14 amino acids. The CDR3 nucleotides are TGTGCCAGCAGACCAAGACAGGGTGGGGATACGCAGTATTTT. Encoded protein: CASRPRQGGDTQYF.

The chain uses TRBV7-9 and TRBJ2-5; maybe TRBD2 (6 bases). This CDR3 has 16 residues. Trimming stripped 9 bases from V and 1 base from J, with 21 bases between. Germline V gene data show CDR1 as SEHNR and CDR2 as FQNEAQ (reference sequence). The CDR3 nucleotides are TGTGCCAGAAGACCAGGGACTCTCGGGGTCCAAGAGACCCAGTACTTC. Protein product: CARRPGTLGVQETQYF. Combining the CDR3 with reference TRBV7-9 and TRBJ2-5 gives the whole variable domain DTGVSQNPRHKITKRGQNVTFRCDPISEHNRLYWYRQTLGQGPEFLTYFQNEAQLEKSRLLSDRFSAERPKGSFSTLEIQRTEQGDSAMYLCARRPGTLGVQETQYFGPGTRLLVL.

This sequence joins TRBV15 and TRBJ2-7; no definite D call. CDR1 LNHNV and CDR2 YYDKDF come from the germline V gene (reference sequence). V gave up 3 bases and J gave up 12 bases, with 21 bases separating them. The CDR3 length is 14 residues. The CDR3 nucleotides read TGTGCCACCAGCAGTACAGTCGCCGATGCATTAGGGTACGTC. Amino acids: CATSSTVADALGYV.

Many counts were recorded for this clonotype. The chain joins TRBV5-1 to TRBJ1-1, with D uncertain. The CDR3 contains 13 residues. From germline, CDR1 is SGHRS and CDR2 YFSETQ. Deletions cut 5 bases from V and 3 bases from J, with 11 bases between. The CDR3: CASRSRRDTEAFF. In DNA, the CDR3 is TGCGCCAGCAGAAGCAGGAGGGACACTGAAGCTTTCTTT.

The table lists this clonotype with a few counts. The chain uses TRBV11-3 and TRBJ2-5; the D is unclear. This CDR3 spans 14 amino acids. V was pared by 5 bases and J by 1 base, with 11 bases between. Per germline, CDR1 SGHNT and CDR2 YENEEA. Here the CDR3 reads CASSRYSGQETQYF. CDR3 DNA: TGTGCCAGCAGCCGCTACAGTGGCCAAGAGACCCAGTACTTC.

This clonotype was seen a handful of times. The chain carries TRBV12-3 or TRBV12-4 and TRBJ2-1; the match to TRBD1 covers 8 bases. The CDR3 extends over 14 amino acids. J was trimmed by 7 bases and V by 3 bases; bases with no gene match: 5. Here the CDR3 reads CASSFLDRVNEQFF. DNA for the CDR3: TGTGCCAGCAGTTTTCTGGACAGGGTTAATGAGCAGTTCTTC.

This chain's CDR3 is CSAQRTSGGRETQYF. CDR3 DNA: TGCAGTGCGCAACGGACTAGCGGGGGACGAGAGACCCAGTACTTC. The rearrangement joins TRBV20-1 to TRBJ2-5; 13 nucleotides line up with TRBD2. Per the germline V gene, CDR1 is DFQATT and CDR2 is SNEGSKA (reference sequence). The CDR3 is made up of 15 amino acids. Trimming took 6 bases from V and 4 from J; bases not matched to a gene: 8.

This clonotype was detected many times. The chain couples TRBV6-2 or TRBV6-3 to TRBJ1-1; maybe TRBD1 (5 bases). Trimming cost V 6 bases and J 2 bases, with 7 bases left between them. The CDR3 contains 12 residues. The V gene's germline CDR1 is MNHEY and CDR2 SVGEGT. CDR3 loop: CASSDRNTEAFF. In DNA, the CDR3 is TGTGCCAGCAGCGACAGAAACACTGAAGCTTTCTTT.

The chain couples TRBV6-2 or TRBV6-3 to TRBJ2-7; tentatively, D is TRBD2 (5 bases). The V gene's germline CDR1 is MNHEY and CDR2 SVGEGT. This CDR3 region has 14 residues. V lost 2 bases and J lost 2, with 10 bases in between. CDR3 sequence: CASSYSGLAYEQYV. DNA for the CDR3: TGTGCCAGCAGTTACAGCGGATTAGCCTACGAGCAGTACGTC.